The entry below gives a single T cell receptor beta chain sequence along with its context. The target antigen is unknown. TCRdb fed the reads into MiXCR, producing one record per CDR3 protein. The sample consists of approximately 180,000 distinct CDR3 sequences, approximately 19% of them appearing once. This CDR3 region has 13 residues. The germline gives CDR1 SNHLY, CDR2 FYNNEI. The V end was cut by 2 bases, the J end by 7 bases, with 11 bases between. This sample stems from a study of T cell repertoires in cytomegalovirus infection. About the study: Carrying CMV and the relevant HLA type showed in public TCR beta signatures.

Notes on the study in general: Identification of carriers of CMV plus the relevant HLA was achieved through cumulative public TCR beta family frequency. HLA-C-restricted CMV clonotypes gave the most frequent clonotype in two of eight donors.

The sequenced sample consisted of PBMCs. The rearrangement links TRBV2 to TRBJ1-2, with D unclear. The receptor was derived from a human donor in good health (CMV status not recorded). Some clones in this sample may be carry-over from other donors' samples. CDR3 sequence reads: CASSESRDRGYTF. The CDR3, as DNA: TGTGCCAGCAGTGAATCAAGAGATCGTGGCTACACCTTC.